This T cell receptor beta chain was obtained from a study of blood T cells in healthy people across ages. Trimming removed 5 bases from V and 13 bases from J; junction bases left unmatched: 19. CDR1 and CDR2 from the germline V gene are SGHTA and FQGNSA. This CDR3 has 17 residues. Primers used in a second PCR of about 7 to 12 cycles were a sample-barcoded 5' primer and a J-beta primer mix. MiXCR, applied by TCRdb to the 5' RACE reads, yields one record per CDR3 protein. Here the sample spans approximately 730,000 distinct CDR3 sequences, roughly 45% being singletons. The sample comprised blood. The chain couples TRBV7-2 to TRBJ2-4, with 11 positions matching TRBD2. The clonotype originates from a woman between 55 and 75 years old in good health. The CDR3 coding sequence is TGTGCCAGCAGCCCTGGGACTAGCGGAAGGGCCATGGGGGAGCAGTACTTC. Protein product: CASSPGTSGRAMGEQYF. Combining the CDR3 with reference TRBV7-2 and TRBJ2-4 gives the whole variable domain GAGVSQSPSNKVTEKGKDVELRCDPISGHTALYWYRQSLGQGLEFLIYFQGNSAPDKSGLPSDRFSAERTGGSVSTLTIQRTQQEDSAVYLCASSPGTSGRAMGEQYFGAGTRLSVL.